The rows below give T cell receptor beta chains drawn from one sample of a study of beta chain features in type 1 diabetes. Sequencing used immunoSEQ multiplex PCR; TCRdb keeps in-frame clones, though not all of them. The table lists 400,000 or so clones, over 9.5% of them singletons, with around 0.0099% in the top ten. Sequenced sample: naive CD4+ T cells from blood. These receptors came from a woman aged 18-29 years with type 1 diabetes. The conserved cysteine and the conserved F or W are not part of the CDR3 here.

TRBJ1-1 | TRBV5-1 | ASSAATSNTEAF
TRBJ2-7 | TRBV28 | ASSPSGAYEQY
TRBJ1-2 | TRBV4-1 | ASSYFPGGLGYGYT
TRBJ2-1 | TRBV5-4 | ASSLQGTDEQF
TRBJ2-3 | TRBV29-1 | SGLAPSTDTQY
TRBJ1-2 | TRBV18 | ASSPRDTNLGYT
TRBJ2-5 | TRBV4-3 | ASSQDPPSGVVGETQY
TRBJ2-1 | TRBV7-3 | ASSFQGGDEQF
TRBJ2-7 | TRBV7-2 | ASSLVSGQGGFYEQY
TRBJ2-1 | TRBV18 | ASSPPSGSYDEQF
TRBJ1-3 | TRBV6-1 | ASESGESGNTIY
TRBJ2-1 | TRBV14 | ASSQSSSYNEQF
TRBJ1-4 | TRBV7-2 | ASSVGQLGEKLF
TRBJ1-2 | TRBV5-1 | ASTAFRGLPDGYT
TRBJ2-7 | TRBV10-3 | AISERDNTYEQY
TRBJ1-5 | TRBV7-9 | ASSDDRTDQPQH
TRBJ1-1 | TRBV4-3 | ASSAQWGGTEAF
TRBJ2-1 | TRBV15 | ATSRDGLGREQF
TRBJ1-3 | TRBV29-1 | SALQGGNTIY
TRBJ2-5 | TRBV5-1 | ASSPGLAGLETQY
TRBJ1-5 | TRBV7-9 | ASSLGAGLNQPQH
TRBJ2-2 | TRBV7-9 | ASSLAGTARTGELF
TRBJ2-1 | TRBV9 | ASSVPSSSVYNEQF
TRBJ2-1 | TRBV18 | ASSPTSVRNEQF
TRBJ2-4 | TRBV30 | ASLGGLAGRYIQY
TRBJ2-5 | TRBV7-9 | ASSQDRVGQETQY
TRBJ1-5 | TRBV18 | ASSPQQAFEPQH
TRBJ1-4 | TRBV5-6 | ASSLAGYDEKLF
TRBJ2-3 | TRBV4-3 | ASSQEGHVRGDTQY
TRBJ2-3 | TRBV5-1 | ASSLVRGSTDTQY
TRBJ2-1 | TRBV13 | ASSLGVAGNNEQF
TRBJ2-3 | TRBV27 | ASSLSSAGDTQY
TRBJ2-4 | TRBV29-1 | SVQGNLAKNIQY
TRBJ2-7 | TRBV5-1 | ASSPQGQTTYEQY
TRBJ1-1 | TRBV7-9 | AGSRDSTMNTEAF
TRBJ2-3 | TRBV29-1 | SVAGQDSGDTQY
TRBJ1-2 | TRBV10-3 | AISERTGEDGYT
TRBJ2-3 | TRBV28 | ASSRGASGTDTQY
TRBJ2-5 | TRBV6-5 | ASSYGGKQETQY
TRBJ2-2 | TRBV14 | ASSSPGRTGELF
TRBJ2-7 | TRBV11-3 | ASSQGIDYEQY
TRBJ1-5 | TRBV2 | ASSIGQGNQPQH
TRBJ1-1 | TRBV5-1 | ASSIVDSEAF